This T cell receptor beta chain originates from a study of T cells after somatic rescue of genetic block. The CDR3 has 15 amino acids. V was trimmed by 1 base and J by 5 bases, leaving 15 bases between them. The germline gives CDR1 MNHNS, CDR2 SASEGT. Only in-frame clones appear in the TCRdb table, and some are missing; sequencing was by immunoSEQ multiplex PCR. The sample has roughly 65,000 clones; around 92% are singletons. This rearrangement joins TRBV6-1 to TRBJ2-7; perhaps TRBD1 as D (5 bases). The sequenced material came from peripheral blood mononuclear cells (PBMCs). The source is a man in his forties. The CDR3 is CASSEDGHPLNEQYF. The DNA for the CDR3 is TGTGCCAGCAGTGAAGATGGACACCCTCTGAACGAGCAGTACTTC.